This record looks at one T cell receptor (beta chain) sequence and its context. The junction departs from germline at one end; a sequencing error may be responsible. Samples came from axillary lymph nodes draining the breast cancer. This record comes from a study of breast tumors, draining lymph nodes, adjacent tissues. This CDR3 has 15 amino acids. The germline gives CDR1 KGHSH, CDR2 LQKENI. TCRdb re-analysed the multiplex PCR reads in MiXCR, keeping a single row per CDR3 protein. The sample holds about 100,000 distinct CDR3 sequences, 21% seen once. Source material: axillary lymph node tissue. The chain combines TRBV18 with TRBJ2-7; possible D gene TRBD2, 6 bases. The source of this sequence is a female donor with breast cancer. Some clones in this sample may be carry-over from other donors' samples. The CDR3 spells CASSLNGGQQYERYF. In nucleotides, the CDR3 is TGTGCCAGCTCACTAAACGGGGGTCAACAATACGAGCGGTACTTC.